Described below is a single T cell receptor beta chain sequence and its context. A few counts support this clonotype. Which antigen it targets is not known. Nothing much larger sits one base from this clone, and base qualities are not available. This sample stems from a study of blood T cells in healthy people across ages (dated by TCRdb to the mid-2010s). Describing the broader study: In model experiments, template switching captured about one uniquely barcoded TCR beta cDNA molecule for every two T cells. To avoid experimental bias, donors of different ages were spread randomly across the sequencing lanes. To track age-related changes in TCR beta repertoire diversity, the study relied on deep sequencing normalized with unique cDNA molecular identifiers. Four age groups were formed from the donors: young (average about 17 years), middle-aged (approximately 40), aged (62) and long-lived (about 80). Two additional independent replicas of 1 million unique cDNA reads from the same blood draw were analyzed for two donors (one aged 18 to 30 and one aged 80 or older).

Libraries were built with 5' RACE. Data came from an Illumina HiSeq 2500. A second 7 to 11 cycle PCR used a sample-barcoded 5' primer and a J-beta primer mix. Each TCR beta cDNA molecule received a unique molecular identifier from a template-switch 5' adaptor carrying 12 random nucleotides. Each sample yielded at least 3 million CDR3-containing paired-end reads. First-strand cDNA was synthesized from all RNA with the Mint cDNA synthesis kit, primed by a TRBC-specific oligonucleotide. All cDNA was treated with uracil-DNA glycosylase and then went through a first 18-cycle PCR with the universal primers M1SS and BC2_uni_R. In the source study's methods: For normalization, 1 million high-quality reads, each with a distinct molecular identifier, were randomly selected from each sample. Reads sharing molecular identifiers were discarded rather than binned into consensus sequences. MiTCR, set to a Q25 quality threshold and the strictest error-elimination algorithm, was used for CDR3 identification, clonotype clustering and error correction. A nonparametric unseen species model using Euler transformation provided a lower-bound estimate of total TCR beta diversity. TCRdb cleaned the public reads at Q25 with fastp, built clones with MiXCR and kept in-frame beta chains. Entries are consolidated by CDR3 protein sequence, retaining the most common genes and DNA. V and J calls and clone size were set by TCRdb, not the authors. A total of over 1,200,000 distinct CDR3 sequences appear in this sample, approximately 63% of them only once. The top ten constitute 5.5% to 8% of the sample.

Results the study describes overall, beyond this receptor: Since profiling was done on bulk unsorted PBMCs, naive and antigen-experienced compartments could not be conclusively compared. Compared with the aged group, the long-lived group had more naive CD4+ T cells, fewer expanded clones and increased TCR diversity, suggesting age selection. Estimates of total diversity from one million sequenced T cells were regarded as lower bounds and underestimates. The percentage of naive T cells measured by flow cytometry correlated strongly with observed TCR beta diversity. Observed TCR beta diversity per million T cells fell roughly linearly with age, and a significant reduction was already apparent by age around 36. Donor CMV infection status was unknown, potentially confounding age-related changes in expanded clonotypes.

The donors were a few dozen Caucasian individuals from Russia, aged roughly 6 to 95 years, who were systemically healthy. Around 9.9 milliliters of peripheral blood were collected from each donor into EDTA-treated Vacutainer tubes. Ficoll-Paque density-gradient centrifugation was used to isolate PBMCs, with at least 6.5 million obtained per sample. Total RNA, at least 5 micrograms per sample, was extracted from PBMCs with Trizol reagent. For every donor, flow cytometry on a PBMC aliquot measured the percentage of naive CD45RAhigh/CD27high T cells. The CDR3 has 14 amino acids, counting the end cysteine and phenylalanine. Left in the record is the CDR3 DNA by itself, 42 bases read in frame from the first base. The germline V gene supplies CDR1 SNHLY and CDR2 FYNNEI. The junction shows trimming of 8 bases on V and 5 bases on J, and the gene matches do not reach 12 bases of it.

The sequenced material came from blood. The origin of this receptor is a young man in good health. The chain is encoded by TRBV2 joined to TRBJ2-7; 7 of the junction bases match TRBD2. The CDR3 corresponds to CASGAGGSPHEQYF. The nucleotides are TGTGCCAGCGGAGCGGGCGGGAGTCCCCACGAGCAGTACTTC.